These T cell receptor beta chains were read from a single sample in a study of T cell responses to AZD1222 COVID-19 vaccine. Clones were sequenced by immunoSEQ multiplex PCR, and TCRdb holds only the in-frame ones, with some missing. Here the sample spans approximately 60,000 clones, roughly 89% being singletons. Sample: peripheral blood, taken on day 0 of AZD1222 vaccination. All receptors derive from an adult in good health. CDR3s include the opening cysteine and the closing phenylalanine or tryptophan. D genes are given only for firm matches. Only part of the rows carry a size: once, few, many, or a class if the clone is expanded.

-	-	TRBV9	13	TRBJ2-1	CASSEEGYNEQFF	TGTGCCAGCAGCGAGGAAGGATACAATGAGCAGTTCTTC
-	-	TRBV3-1/TRBV3-2	13	TRBJ1-1	CASSQYLNTEAFF	TGTGCCAGCAGCCAATACCTAAACACTGAAGCTTTCTTT
-	-	TRBV19	16	TRBJ2-1	CASSIGGIGGNDEQFF	TGTGCCAGTAGTATCGGGGGAATTGGGGGGAACGATGAGCAGTTCTTC
-	-	TRBV15	13	TRBJ1-1	CATSRDGQVVGFF	TGTGCCACCAGCAGAGATGGTCAGGTGGTTGGTTTCTTT
-	TRBD2	TRBV24-1	14	TRBJ2-7	CASPPRLGGCEQYF	TGTGCCAGCCCCCCGAGGTTGGGGGGGTGCGAGCAGTACTTC
-	-	TRBV11-3	15	TRBJ2-7	CASSLESRSGYEQYF	TGTGCCAGCAGCTTAGAGAGCCGCAGTGGGTACGAGCAGTACTTC
-	-	TRBV15	14	TRBJ2-7	CATSRNRVGYEQYF	TGTGCCACCAGCAGAAACAGGGTCGGGTACGAGCAGTACTTC
-	TRBD1	TRBV13	18	TRBJ2-2	CASSSIGDRKANTGELFF	TGTGCCAGCAGCTCCATAGGGGACAGGAAAGCGAACACCGGGGAGCTGTTTTTT
few	-	TRBV7-9	14	TRBJ1-5	CASSSREAGQPQHF	TGTGCCAGCAGCTCAAGGGAAGCTGGTCAGCCCCAGCATTTT
once	TRBD1	TRBV30	14	TRBJ1-6	CAWTGTVYNSPLHF	TGTGCCTGGACCGGGACAGTGTATAATTCACCCCTCCACTTT
-	-	TRBV6-2/TRBV6-3	16	TRBJ2-7	CASSYSTWTGSYEQYF	TGTGCCAGCAGTTACTCGACGTGGACCGGCTCCTACGAGCAGTACTTC
-	TRBD2	TRBV24-1	17	TRBJ2-2	CATSEGRLALNTGELFF	TGTGCCACCAGTGAAGGGAGACTAGCCCTGAACACCGGGGAGCTGTTTTTT
-	TRBD2	TRBV18	18	TRBJ2-7	CASSPPRLAEGSSYEQYF	TGTGCCAGCTCACCCCCTCGACTAGCGGAGGGGAGCTCCTACGAGCAGTACTTC
-	-	TRBV6-5	14	TRBJ2-5	CASSYGNRQETQYF	TGTGCCAGCAGTTACGGGAATCGCCAAGAGACCCAGTACTTC
-	-	TRBV19	14	TRBJ1-1	CASRGWVPYTEAFF	TGTGCCAGCCGGGGTTGGGTTCCGTACACTGAAGCTTTCTTT
-	-	TRBV18	15	TRBJ2-6	CASSPQWAGANVLTF	TGTGCCAGCTCACCACAGTGGGCTGGGGCCAACGTCCTGACTTTC
-	-	TRBV27	14	TRBJ2-5	CASSPTAWAETQYF	TGTGCCAGCAGTCCGACAGCCTGGGCTGAGACCCAGTACTTC
-	-	TRBV5-1	15	TRBJ1-3	CASSSVPQSGNTIYF	TGCGCCAGCAGTTCAGTCCCCCAGAGTGGAAACACCATATATTTT
-	-	TRBV7-2	15	TRBJ2-2	CASSSRISKTGELFF	TGTGCCAGCAGCTCAAGGATCTCGAAAACCGGGGAGCTGTTTTTT
-	-	TRBV19	16	TRBJ1-5	CASSIGRRRDNQPQHF	TGTGCCAGTAGTATAGGAAGGAGGCGAGACAATCAGCCCCAGCATTTT
-	TRBD2	TRBV5-1	14	TRBJ2-5	CASTPSGAQETQYF	TGCGCCAGCACCCCTAGCGGGGCTCAAGAGACCCAGTACTTC
few	TRBD1	TRBV11-2	14	TRBJ1-4	CASSRGQGAEKLFF	TGTGCCAGCAGCCGGGGACAGGGGGCTGAAAAACTGTTTTTT
-	-	TRBV5-8	15	TRBJ1-5	CASSWDGYSNQPQHF	TGTGCCAGCAGCTGGGACGGTTATAGCAATCAGCCCCAGCATTTT
-	TRBD2	TRBV5-6	17	TRBJ2-3	CASSLAGSGGTTDTQYF	TGTGCCAGCAGCTTGGCCGGTAGCGGGGGAACCACAGATACGCAGTATTTT